The 21 T cell receptor beta chains below were found in one sample sequenced in a study of PD-L1 blockade in urothelial cancer. Stated time point: pretreatment peripheral blood. Profiling relied on immunoSEQ multiplex PCR, and the TCRdb table lists in-frame clones only, not all of them. Found here are more than 35,000 clones, approximately 86% of them singletons; the top ten hold roughly 15%. The starting material was PBMCs, obtained around atezolizumab (anti-PD-L1) treatment. The receptor set was obtained from a man older than 75 with urothelial cancer.

The chain combines TRBV2 with TRBJ2-1; D not certain. CDR1 is SNHLY and CDR2 is FYNNEI in the germline V gene. CDR3 length: 14 amino acids. The germline V and J ends were trimmed by 2 bases and 7 bases, with 12 bases remaining between them. CDR3 coding DNA: TGTGCCAGCAGTGAAAGGCCTAGTTTGAATGAGCAGTTCTTC. The encoded protein is CASSERPSLNEQFF.

The rearrangement joins TRBV2 to TRBJ2-7; no firm D call. V was clipped by 11 bases and J by 3 bases, with 11 bases between them. Germline assignment: CDR1 SNHLY and CDR2 FYNNEI. The CDR3 consists of 11 residues. Here the CDR3 DNA reads TGTGCCTCCAATACCTACTACGAGCAGTACTTC. Its translation is CASNTYYEQYF.

This rearrangement joins TRBV6-6 to TRBJ2-1, with a possible D match to TRBD1 (6 bases). The V end lost 4 bases, the J end lost 4 bases, and 11 bases lay between the germline ends. The length of the CDR3 is 14 residues. Germline V gene lookup returns CDR1 MNHNY and CDR2 SVGAGI (reference sequence). The CDR3 DNA sequence: TGTGCCAGCAGTTTACAGGGTCCATACAATGAGCAGTTCTTC. It specifies CASSLQGPYNEQFF.

The V call is TRBV5-1, the J call TRBJ2-4; 8 nucleotides align to TRBD1. J lost 2 bases, V lost 0 bases, and 10 bases had no gene match. CDR3 length: 18 amino acids. CDR1 SGHRS and CDR2 YFSETQ come from the germline V gene. CDR3 region: CASSLETQGARTKNIQYF. CDR3 nucleotide sequence: TGCGCCAGCAGCTTGGAAACCCAGGGGGCCAGAACCAAAAACATTCAGTACTTC. The full variable domain, with the rest looked up from reference TRBV5-1 and TRBJ2-4, is KAGVTQTPRYLIKTRGQQVTLSCSPISGHRSVSWYQQTPGQGLQFLFEYFSETQRNKGNFPGRFSGRQFSNSRSEMNVSTLELGDSALYLCASSLETQGARTKNIQYFGAGTRLSVL.

The chain combines TRBV19 with TRBJ1-3; maybe TRBD1 (6 bases). Trimming left V 4 bases short and J 4 bases short, with 14 bases between. This CDR3 contains 15 residues. In germline, CDR1 is LNHDA, CDR2 SQIVND (reference sequence). This chain's CDR3 is CASSRVTGAGNTIYF. DNA of the CDR3: TGTGCCAGTAGTAGGGTGACAGGAGCAGGAAACACCATATATTTT.

CDR3 sequence: CASSSVATNEKLFF. Here the CDR3 DNA reads TGTGCCAGTAGTTCGGTGGCAACTAATGAAAAACTGTTTTTT. The chain links TRBV19 to TRBJ1-4; D is uncertain. CDR1 is LNHDA, CDR2 SQIVND, per germline (reference sequence). Trimming removed 5 bases from V and 0 bases from J, with 7 bases in between. The CDR3 contains 14 residues.

The chain combines TRBV7-2 with TRBJ2-2, with TRBD1 matching over 9 bases. The V gene's germline CDR1 is SGHTA and CDR2 FQGNSA. V shed 5 bases, J shed 4 bases, and the junction held 8 bases outside the gene matches. This CDR3 is built from 16 residues. In DNA, the CDR3 is TGTGCCAGCAGCACCCGACAGGGGGTGGGCACCGGGGAGCTGTTTTTT. Translating gives CASSTRQGVGTGELFF.

V gene TRBV25-1 combines with J gene TRBJ1-1; 9 bases align to TRBD1. Germline CDR1 MGHDK, CDR2 SYGVNS. There are 15 residues in the CDR3. V lost 5 bases to trimming and J lost 2 bases; unmatched junction nucleotides: 6. The CDR3 sequence: CASSPGTGRNTEAFF. The CDR3 nucleotides are TGTGCCAGCAGTCCCGGGACAGGGAGAAACACTGAAGCTTTCTTT.

This chain connects TRBV4-1 to TRBJ2-7, with D perhaps TRBD1 (5 bases). The CDR3 loop spans 16 amino acids. Trimming removed 3 bases from V and 0 bases from J, with 15 bases in between. CDR1 MGHRA and CDR2 YSYEKL come from the germline V gene. The CDR3 reads CASSQARQGGSYEQYF. CDR3 in DNA: TGCGCCAGCAGCCAGGCCCGTCAGGGTGGCTCCTACGAGCAGTACTTC.

The chain combines TRBV13 with TRBJ2-5, with TRBD2 identical over 13 bases. The germline CDR1 and CDR2 sequences are PRHDT and FYEKMQ (reference sequence). The CDR3 extends over 18 amino acids. J was trimmed by 4 bases and V by 4 bases; bases with no gene match: 12. As DNA, the CDR3 is TGTGCCAGCAGCTCAAACCAACGACTAGCGGGAGGAGGAGAGACCCAGTACTTC. Its translation: CASSSNQRLAGGGETQYF.

The rearrangement links TRBV11-2 to TRBJ2-3; D gene ambiguous. This CDR3 contains 14 residues. V was clipped by 1 base and J by 1 base, with 6 bases between them. The germline gives CDR1 SGHAT, CDR2 FQNNGV. CDR3 DNA sequence: TGTGCCAGCAGCTTAGTTCGGGGCACAGATACGCAGTATTTT. Amino acid sequence: CASSLVRGTDTQYF.

Only a few counts were recorded for this clone. A read error may produce the germline difference seen at one junction end. The chain employs TRBV20-1 and TRBJ1-1, with a tentative D call TRBD1 (5 bases). The CDR3 extends over 10 amino acids. Germline lookup yields CDR1 DFQATT and CDR2 SNEGSKA (reference sequence). CDR3 amino acids: CSAGDSEAFF. CDR3 nucleotides: TGCAGTGCTGGAGACAGTGAAGCTTTCTTT.

V usage is TRBV19 and J usage is TRBJ2-4; 7 bases align to TRBD1. This CDR3 region has 13 residues. Germline assignment: CDR1 LNHDA and CDR2 SQIVND (reference sequence). Unmatched junction bases numbered 7, after V lost 6 bases and J lost 8 bases. DNA of the CDR3: TGTGCCAGTAGGATACAGGGGAGTGACATTCAGTACTTC. This encodes CASRIQGSDIQYF.

This sequence joins TRBV19 and TRBJ2-2; 7 nucleotides align to TRBD1. The CDR3 runs to 15 residues. V shed 4 bases, J shed 4 bases, and the junction held 6 bases outside the gene matches. Looked up from germline, CDR1 is LNHDA and CDR2 is SQIVND (reference sequence). The CDR3 loop is CASSTTGVFTGELFF. CDR3 sequence (DNA): TGTGCCAGTAGTACTACAGGGGTGTTCACCGGGGAGCTGTTTTTT.

The rearrangement uses TRBV27 and TRBJ2-4, with 8 bases that match TRBD1. Germline-derived CDR1 and CDR2 are MNHEY and SMNVEV (reference sequence). CDR3 length: 16 amino acids. Unmatched junction bases numbered 8, after V lost 3 bases and J lost 4 bases. The CDR3 protein is CASSLITGTGKNIQYF. The CDR3 DNA sequence: TGTGCCAGCAGTTTGATTACTGGGACAGGAAAAAACATTCAGTACTTC.

This sequence joins TRBV7-9 and TRBJ1-3, with D possibly matching TRBD1 (5 bases). In germline, CDR1 is SEHNR, CDR2 FQNEAQ (reference sequence). The length of the CDR3 is 16 residues. The ends were cut back, 5 bases at V and 1 base at J, with 15 bases in the middle. The CDR3 here is CASSPPGLASGNTIYF. In DNA form, the CDR3 reads TGTGCCAGCAGCCCCCCGGGACTGGCTTCTGGAAACACCATATATTTT.

Regarding this clone: The sample holds other DNA sequences that translate to the same CDR3. This sequence joins TRBV5-1 and TRBJ2-5; the match to TRBD2 covers 8 bases. CDR1 SGHRS and CDR2 YFSETQ come from the germline V gene. V was pared by 3 bases and J by 4 bases, with 2 bases of the junction left unmatched. The CDR3 spans 13 residues. The chain's CDR3 is CASSSGLVETQYF. CDR3 DNA: TGCGCCAGCAGCTCGGGACTAGTAGAGACCCAGTACTTC. The variable domain in full, with the rest retrieved from reference TRBV5-1 and TRBJ2-5, is KAGVTQTPRYLIKTRGQQVTLSCSPISGHRSVSWYQQTPGQGLQFLFEYFSETQRNKGNFPGRFSGRQFSNSRSEMNVSTLELGDSALYLCASSSGLVETQYFGPGTRLLVL.

The chain joins TRBV5-1 to TRBJ2-5; 7 bases agree with TRBD2. V dropped 4 bases and J dropped 2; count of bases not matched to a gene: 8. Germline CDR1 reads SGHRS; CDR2 reads YFSETQ. This CDR3 region has 15 residues. In DNA form, the CDR3 reads TGCGCCAGCAGCCCACCGCTAGCGGAGCAAGAGACCCAGTACTTC. Amino acid sequence: CASSPPLAEQETQYF.

This clone was seen just once. CDR3 in amino acids: CASSNGGGEGGNTIYF. The DNA of the CDR3 is TGCGCCAGCAGCAATGGAGGAGGGGAAGGTGGAAACACCATATATTTT. The chain links TRBV5-1 to TRBJ1-3; weak D call: TRBD1 (5 bases). V was pared by 4 bases and J by 3 bases, with 17 bases between. Germline values: CDR1 SGHRS, CDR2 YFSETQ. The length of the CDR3 is 16 residues. Full variable domain (rest looked up from reference TRBV5-1 and TRBJ1-3): KAGVTQTPRYLIKTRGQQVTLSCSPISGHRSVSWYQQTPGQGLQFLFEYFSETQRNKGNFPGRFSGRQFSNSRSEMNVSTLELGDSALYLCASSNGGGEGGNTIYFGEGSWLTVV.

The table lists this clone with a few counts. The chain combines TRBV7-9 with TRBJ1-1, with 11 nucleotides matching TRBD1. CDR1 is SEHNR, CDR2 FQNEAQ, per germline (reference sequence). The length of the CDR3 is 18 residues. V lost 5 bases, J lost 5 bases, and 16 bases stayed unmatched. The CDR3 loop reads CASSPQRTGGKEGTEAFF. Written as DNA, the CDR3 is TGTGCCAGCAGCCCTCAAAGGACAGGGGGCAAGGAGGGTACTGAAGCTTTCTTT.

The chain employs TRBV6-1 and TRBJ2-4, with 13 bases fitting TRBD2. The germline CDR1 and CDR2 sequences are MNHNS and SASEGT. The V gene end was trimmed by 1 base and the J gene end by 5 bases; junction bases not matched to a gene: 8. CDR3 length equals 18 residues. The CDR3 DNA is TGTGCCAGCAGTGAAGGGACTAGCGGGAGAAGATTCCAAAACATTCAGTACTTC. The encoded protein is CASSEGTSGRRFQNIQYF.